A selection of T cell receptor beta chains follows, all from one sample in a study of control samples from healthy donors and cancer patients. Some clones are missing from TCRdb's copy, which holds only in-frame ones; the method was immunoSEQ multiplex PCR. The sample lists fewer than 90,000 clones, approximately 91% seen once, with around 5.7% in the top ten. Sequencing used blood. These receptor sequences come from a woman aged 45 to 65 in good health. CDR3s include the opening cysteine and the closing phenylalanine or tryptophan.

V | CDR3
TRBV4-1 | CASSQEDSNSPLHF
TRBV24-1 | CATSGTGPTDTQYF
TRBV6-5 | CASGDRASYEQYF
TRBV12-3/TRBV12-4 | CASSTGQGDTQYF
TRBV3-1/TRBV3-2 | CASSSSLGFTDTQYF
TRBV7-9 | CAGMNEGYNEQFF
TRBV6-6 | CASPPTGVPDTQYF
TRBV12-5 | CASGLVGRTQYF
TRBV20-1 | CSAPGVEGWNF
TRBV14 | CASSQAGTGYLFGYTF
TRBV11-3 | CASSPKRQGWGYTF
TRBV6-5 | CTSRYTGELFF
TRBV6-2/TRBV6-3 | CASSYSKTRGEHF
TRBV3-1/TRBV3-2 | CASSIGVRLAGADEQYF
TRBV10-3 | CAIRGLAGGNEQFF
TRBV7-9 | CASSLSLANTEAFF
TRBV25-1 | CASSGLSQGSSYNEQFF
TRBV5-1 | CASSPRQGTMNTEAFF
TRBV5-1 | CASSWDRESGYTF
TRBV11-3 | CASSLDTETQYF
TRBV19 | CASSISQGWQPQHF
TRBV25-1 | CASSGGFNEQFF
TRBV5-1 | CASSLAAGATNEKLFF
TRBV24-1 | CATSDPTREPPTNEKLFF
TRBV3-1/TRBV3-2 | CASSHTGFYNSPLHF
TRBV30 | CAWSSGRDQPQHF
TRBV3-1/TRBV3-2 | CASSPDRGLFEQYF
TRBV4-1 | CASSQDRGPHNEQFF
TRBV5-1 | CASSLSLAGGNEQFF
TRBV6-5 | CASTRGQLGAGEQYF
TRBV30 | CAFSFRQGISEAFF
TRBV5-1 | CASSLEGSGQPQHF
TRBV19 | CASSILTGNTEAFF
TRBV2 | CASRRELTNTEAFF
TRBV6-5 | CASNTGLGTEAFF
TRBV7-8 | CASRGLAGGTGELFF
TRBV2 | CASSPGLGIEAFF